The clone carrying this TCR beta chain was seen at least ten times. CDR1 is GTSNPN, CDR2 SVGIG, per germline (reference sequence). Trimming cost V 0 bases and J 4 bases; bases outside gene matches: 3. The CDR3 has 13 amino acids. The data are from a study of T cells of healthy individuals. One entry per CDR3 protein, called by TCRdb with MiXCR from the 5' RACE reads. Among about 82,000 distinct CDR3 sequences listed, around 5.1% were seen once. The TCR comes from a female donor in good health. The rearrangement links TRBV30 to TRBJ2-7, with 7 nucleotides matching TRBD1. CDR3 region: CAWSVGGSYEQYF. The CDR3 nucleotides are TGTGCCTGGAGTGTAGGGGGCAGTTACGAGCAGTACTTC.